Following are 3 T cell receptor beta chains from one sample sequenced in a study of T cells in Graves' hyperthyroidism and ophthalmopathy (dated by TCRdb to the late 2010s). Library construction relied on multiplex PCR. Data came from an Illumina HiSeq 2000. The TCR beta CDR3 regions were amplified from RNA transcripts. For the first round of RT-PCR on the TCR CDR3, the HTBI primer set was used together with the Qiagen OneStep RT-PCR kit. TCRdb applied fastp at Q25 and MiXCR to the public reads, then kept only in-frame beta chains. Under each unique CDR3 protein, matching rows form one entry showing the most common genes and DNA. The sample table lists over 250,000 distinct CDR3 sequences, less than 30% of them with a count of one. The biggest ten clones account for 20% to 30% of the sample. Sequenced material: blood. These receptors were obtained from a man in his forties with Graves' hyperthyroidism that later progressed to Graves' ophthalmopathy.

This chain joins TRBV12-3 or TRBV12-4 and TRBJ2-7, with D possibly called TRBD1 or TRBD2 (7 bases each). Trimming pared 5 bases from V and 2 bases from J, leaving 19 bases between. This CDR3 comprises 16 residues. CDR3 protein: CASSPLPTGRAYEQYF. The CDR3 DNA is TGTGCCAGCAGTCCCCTTCCGACAGGGAGGGCCTACGAGCAGTACTTC.

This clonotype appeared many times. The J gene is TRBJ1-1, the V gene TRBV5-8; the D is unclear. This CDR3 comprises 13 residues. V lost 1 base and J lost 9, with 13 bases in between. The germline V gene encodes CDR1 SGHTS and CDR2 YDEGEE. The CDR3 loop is CASSLLGSRKAFF. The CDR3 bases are TGTGCCAGCAGCTTGTTGGGGTCCCGAAAAGCTTTCTTT. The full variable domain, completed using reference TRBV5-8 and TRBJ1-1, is EAGVTQSPTHLIKTRGQQATLRCSPISGHTSVYWYQQALGLGLQFLLWYDEGEERNRGNFPPRFSGRQFPNYSSELNVNALELEDSALYLCASSLLGSRKAFFGQGTRLTVV.

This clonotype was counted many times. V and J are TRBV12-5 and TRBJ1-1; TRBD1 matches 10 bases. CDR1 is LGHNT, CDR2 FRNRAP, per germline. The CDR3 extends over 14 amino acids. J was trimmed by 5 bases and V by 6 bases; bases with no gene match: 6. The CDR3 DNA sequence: TGTGCTAGTGGCCACGACAGGGGGCGGACTGAAGCTTTCTTT. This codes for CASGHDRGRTEAFF.